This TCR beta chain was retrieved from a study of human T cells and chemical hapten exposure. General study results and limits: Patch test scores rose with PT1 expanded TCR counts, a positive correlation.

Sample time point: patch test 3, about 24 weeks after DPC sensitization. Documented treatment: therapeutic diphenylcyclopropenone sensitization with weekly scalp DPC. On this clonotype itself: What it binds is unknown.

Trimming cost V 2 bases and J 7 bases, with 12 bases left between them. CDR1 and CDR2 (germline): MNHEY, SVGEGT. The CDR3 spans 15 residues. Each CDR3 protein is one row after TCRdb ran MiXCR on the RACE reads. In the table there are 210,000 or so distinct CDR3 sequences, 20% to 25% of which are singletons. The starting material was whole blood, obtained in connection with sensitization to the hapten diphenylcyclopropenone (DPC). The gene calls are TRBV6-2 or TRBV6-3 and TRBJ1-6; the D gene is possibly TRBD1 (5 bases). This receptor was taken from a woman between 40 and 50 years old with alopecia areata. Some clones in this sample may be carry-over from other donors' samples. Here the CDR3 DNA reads TGTGCCAGCAGTTACCTAGCAGGGAGGAATTCACCCCTCCACTTT. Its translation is CASSYLAGRNSPLHF.